The following is a T cell receptor beta chain sequence with its context. Antigen unknown. The source of the sample is a study of monozygotic twins with inflammatory bowel disease. Notes on the study in general: Backing was not found for a single strong signal or clonotype associated with IBD.

TCRdb reprocessed the 5' RACE reads and reports one entry per CDR3 protein, with no DNA. Found here are approximately 400,000 distinct CDR3 sequences; the top ten clones hold approximately 2.3%. This clonotype was sampled from a human donor with ulcerative colitis or Crohn's disease, or a healthy co-twin of an affected twin (not recorded which). Sequencing was done on a sample of blood.

The CDR3 protein is CASSLGQFPETQYF. V and J are TRBV11-2 and TRBJ2-5. CDR1 is SGHAT, CDR2 FQNNGV, per germline. CDR3 size: 14 residues.